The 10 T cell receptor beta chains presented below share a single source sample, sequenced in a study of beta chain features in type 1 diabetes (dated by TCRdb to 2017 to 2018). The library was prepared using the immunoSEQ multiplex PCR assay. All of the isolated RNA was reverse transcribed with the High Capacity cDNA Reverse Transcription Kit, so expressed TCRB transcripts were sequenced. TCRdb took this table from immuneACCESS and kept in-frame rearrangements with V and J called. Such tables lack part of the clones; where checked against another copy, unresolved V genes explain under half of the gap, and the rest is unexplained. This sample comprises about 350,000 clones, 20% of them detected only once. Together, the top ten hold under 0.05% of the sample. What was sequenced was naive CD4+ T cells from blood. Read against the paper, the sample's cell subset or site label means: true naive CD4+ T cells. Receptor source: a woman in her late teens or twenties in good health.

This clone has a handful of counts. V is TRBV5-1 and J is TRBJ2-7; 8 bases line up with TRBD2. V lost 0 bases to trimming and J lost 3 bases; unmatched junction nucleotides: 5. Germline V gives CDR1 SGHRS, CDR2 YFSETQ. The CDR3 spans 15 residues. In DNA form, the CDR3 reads TGCGCCAGCAGCTTGGCTGCGGGGGGCAACTACGAGCAGTACTTC. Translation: CASSLAAGGNYEQYF.

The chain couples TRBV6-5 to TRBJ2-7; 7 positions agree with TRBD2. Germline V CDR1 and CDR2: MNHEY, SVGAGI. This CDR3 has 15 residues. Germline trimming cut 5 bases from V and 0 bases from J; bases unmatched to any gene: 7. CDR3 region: CASSKHGRSSYEQYF. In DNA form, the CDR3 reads TGTGCCAGCAGTAAACACGGGAGGAGCTCCTACGAGCAGTACTTC.

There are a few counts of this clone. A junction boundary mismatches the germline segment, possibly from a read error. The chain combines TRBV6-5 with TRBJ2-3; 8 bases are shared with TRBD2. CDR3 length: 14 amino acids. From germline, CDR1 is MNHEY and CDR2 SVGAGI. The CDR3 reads CASSPRTSTDTQYF. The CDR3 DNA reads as TGTGCCAGCAGTCCGCGGACTAGCACGGATACGCAGTATTTT.

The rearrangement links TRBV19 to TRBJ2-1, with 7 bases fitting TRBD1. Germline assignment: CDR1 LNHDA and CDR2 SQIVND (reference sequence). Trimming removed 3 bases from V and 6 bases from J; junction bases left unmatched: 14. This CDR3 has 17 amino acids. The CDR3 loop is CASSMVGWDRVFNEQFF. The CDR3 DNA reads TGTGCCAGTAGTATGGTTGGGTGGGACAGAGTTTTCAATGAGCAGTTCTTC.

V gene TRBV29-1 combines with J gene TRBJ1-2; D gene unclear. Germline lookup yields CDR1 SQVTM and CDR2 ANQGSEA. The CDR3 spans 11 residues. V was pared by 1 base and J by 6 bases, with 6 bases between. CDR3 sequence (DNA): TGCAGCGTTGAAGCGAGAGATGGCTACACCTTC. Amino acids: CSVEARDGYTF.

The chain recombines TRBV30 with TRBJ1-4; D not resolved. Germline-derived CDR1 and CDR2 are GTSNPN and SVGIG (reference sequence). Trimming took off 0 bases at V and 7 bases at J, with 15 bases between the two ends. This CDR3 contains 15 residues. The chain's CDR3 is CAWSVGGRGGEKLFF. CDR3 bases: TGTGCCTGGAGTGTGGGAGGGAGAGGTGGTGAAAAACTGTTTTTT.

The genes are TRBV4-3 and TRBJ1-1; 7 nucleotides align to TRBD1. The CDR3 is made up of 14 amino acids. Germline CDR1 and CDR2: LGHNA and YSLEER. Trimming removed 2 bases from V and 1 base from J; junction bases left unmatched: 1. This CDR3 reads CASSQHRGNTEAFF. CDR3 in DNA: TGCGCCAGCAGCCAACACAGGGGGAACACTGAAGCTTTCTTT.

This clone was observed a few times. The CDR3 region has the DNA TGTGCCAGCAATCCGGCCAGGGGGCTGGAAGAGACCCAGTACTTC. Translated, it gives CASNPARGLEETQYF. The V gene is TRBV6-6, the J gene TRBJ2-5; 8 bases are shared with TRBD1. V lost 7 bases and J lost 3; bases outside the gene matches: 10. The length of the CDR3 is 15 residues. Germline V gene sequence: CDR1 MNHNY, CDR2 SVGAGI (reference sequence).

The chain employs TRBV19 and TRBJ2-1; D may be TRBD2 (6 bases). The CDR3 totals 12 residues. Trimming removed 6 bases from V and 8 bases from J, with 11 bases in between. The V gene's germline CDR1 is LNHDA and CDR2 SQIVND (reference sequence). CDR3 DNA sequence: TGTGCCAGTAGAGGAGGGGAACATGAGCAGTTCTTC. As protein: CASRGGEHEQFF. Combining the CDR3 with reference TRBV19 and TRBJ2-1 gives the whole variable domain DGGITQSPKYLFRKEGQNVTLSCEQNLNHDAMYWYRQDPGQGLRLIYYSQIVNDFQKGDIAEGYSVSREKKESFPLTVTSAQKNPTAFYLCASRGGEHEQFFGPGTRLTVL.

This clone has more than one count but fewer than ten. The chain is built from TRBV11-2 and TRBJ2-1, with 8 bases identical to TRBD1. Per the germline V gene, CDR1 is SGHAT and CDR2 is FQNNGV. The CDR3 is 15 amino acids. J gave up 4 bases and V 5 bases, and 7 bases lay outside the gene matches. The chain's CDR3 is CASSPGQGGYNEQFF. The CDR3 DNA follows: TGTGCCAGCAGCCCCGGACAGGGTGGATACAATGAGCAGTTCTTC.